A single sample gave rise to the 15 T cell receptor beta chains below, sequenced in a study of blood T cell repertoires in COVID-19. TCRdb's table, derived via immunoSEQ multiplex PCR, lists solely in-frame clones and lacks some. This sample yields approximately 220,000 clones, of which 87% are seen a single time; 6.2% belongs to the top ten. Input material: peripheral blood. The origin of the receptors is a man aged 55 to 69 who had recovered from COVID-19.

The chain is built from TRBV9 and TRBJ2-7, with D tentatively TRBD1 (6 bases). Germline CDR1 is SGDLS and CDR2 is YYNGEE. The CDR3 loop spans 15 amino acids. With 0 bases removed from V and 2 bases from J, the gap between germline ends came to 12 bases. This CDR3 is CASSVGWGPTYEQYF. The CDR3, as DNA: TGTGCCAGCAGCGTAGGGTGGGGGCCCACCTACGAGCAGTACTTC.

This sequence joins TRBV10-3 and TRBJ2-1; D perhaps matches TRBD2 (6 bases). Trimming took 10 bases from V and 0 from J, leaving 19 bases between them. Germline assignment: CDR1 ENHRY and CDR2 SYGVKD. This CDR3 is built from 16 residues. The CDR3 loop reads CATTSGTDYSYNEQFF. The DNA for the CDR3 is TGTGCCACTACCTCCGGGACGGACTACTCCTACAATGAGCAGTTCTTC.

CDR3 sequence: CASSSDLHRGETQYF. The DNA of the CDR3 is TGCGCCAGCAGCTCCGACTTACACCGTGGGGAGACCCAGTACTTC. This chain uses TRBV5-1 with TRBJ2-5; D is unresolved. CDR3 length equals 15 residues. The ends were cut back, 3 bases at V and 5 bases at J, with 17 bases in the middle. Germline V gene lookup returns CDR1 SGHRS and CDR2 YFSETQ.

The chain combines TRBV7-9 with TRBJ2-3; D may be TRBD2 (6 bases). This CDR3 is 14 amino acids long. The germline CDR1 and CDR2 sequences are SEHNR and FQNEAQ (reference sequence). V gave up 5 bases and J gave up 2 bases, with 11 bases separating them. The CDR3 sequence: CASSRTGVTDTQYF. CDR3 nucleotide sequence: TGTGCCAGCAGCCGTACGGGGGTCACAGATACGCAGTATTTT.

V gene TRBV5-4 combines with J gene TRBJ2-7; D might be TRBD1 (5 bases). Between the trimmed V and J ends, which lost 1 base and 5 bases, there was a span of 10 bases. CDR1 and CDR2 (germline): SGHNT, YYREEE (reference sequence). This CDR3 is built from 13 residues. CDR3 bases: TGTGCCAGCAGCTTGCGAACAGGCGACGAGCAGTACTTC. Translated, it gives CASSLRTGDEQYF. Full variable domain (missing parts from reference TRBV5-4 and TRBJ2-7): ETGVTQSPTHLIKTRGQQVTLRCSSQSGHNTVSWYQQALGQGPQFIFQYYREEENGRGNFPPRFSGLQFPNYSSELNVNALELDDSALYLCASSLRTGDEQYFGPGTRLTVT.

This rearrangement joins TRBV4-3 to TRBJ2-7, with 8 nucleotides matching TRBD2. V shed 0 bases and J 6 bases; nucleotides not matched to a gene: 7. Germline-derived CDR1 and CDR2 are LGHNA and YSLEER. The CDR3 is 15 residues long. This CDR3 reads CASSQEKAAGGEQYF. Written as DNA, the CDR3 is TGCGCCAGCAGCCAAGAGAAGGCCGCGGGGGGCGAGCAGTACTTC.

This clone was found once. The chain links TRBV18 to TRBJ1-3; no clear D. With 2 bases removed from V and 4 bases from J, the gap between germline ends came to 6 bases. The CDR3 is 13 amino acids. Looked up from germline, CDR1 is KGHSH and CDR2 is LQKENI. CDR3 nucleotide sequence: TGTGCCAGCTCACCAGAGGCGGGAAACACCATATATTTT. Protein sequence: CASSPEAGNTIYF.

The chain employs TRBV9 and TRBJ1-1; 8 nucleotides match TRBD1. CDR1 and CDR2 from the germline V gene are SGDLS and YYNGEE. The CDR3 has 16 amino acids. The ends lost 0 bases at V and 4 bases at J; junction bases unmatched: 8. For the CDR3, the DNA is TGTGCCAGCAGCGTAGCATCGACAGGGGCTGCCACTGAAGCTTTCTTT. Protein sequence: CASSVASTGAATEAFF.

The chain combines TRBV19 with TRBJ1-5; D not certain. V lost 7 bases, J lost 10 bases, and 14 bases lay in between. Germline V gene lookup returns CDR1 LNHDA and CDR2 SQIVND (reference sequence). The CDR3 length is 12 residues. The chain's CDR3 is CASTQRREPQHF. Here the CDR3 DNA reads TGTGCCAGTACCCAAAGACGGGAACCCCAGCATTTT.

V and J are TRBV24-1 and TRBJ1-4, with TRBD1 as a possible D gene (5 bases). Germline lookup yields CDR1 KGHDR and CDR2 SFDVKD. The CDR3 contains 14 residues. V was trimmed by 9 bases and J by 0 bases, leaving 10 bases between them. The CDR3 bases are TGTGCCACCTCGGGGGGGGCAACTAATGAAAAACTGTTTTTT. It yields the protein CATSGGATNEKLFF.

This chain joins TRBV2 and TRBJ1-2, with D unresolved. V lost 2 bases and J 4 bases, leaving 17 bases between the germline ends. The germline CDR1 and CDR2 sequences are SNHLY and FYNNEI. This CDR3 is built from 16 residues. As DNA, the CDR3 is TGTGCCAGCAGTGAAAACCCCCTCGGGGTAGGCTATGGCTACACCTTC. The encoded protein is CASSENPLGVGYGYTF.

The V and J genes are TRBV18 and TRBJ2-7, with TRBD2 matching 11 bases. Germline V gene data show CDR1 as KGHSH and CDR2 as LQKENI. The CDR3 is 14 amino acids. The J segment lost 7 bases and the V segment lost 2 bases, leaving 4 bases of the junction unmatched. This chain's CDR3 is CASSPGTSGLEQYF. The CDR3 bases are TGTGCCAGCTCACCAGGGACTAGCGGCCTAGAGCAGTACTTC.

The V and J genes are TRBV24-1 and TRBJ2-7, with TRBD2 matching 9 bases. The V gene's germline CDR1 is KGHDR and CDR2 SFDVKD. V was clipped by 4 bases and J by 4 bases; unmatched bases: 10. CDR3 size: 16 residues. The CDR3 DNA reads TGTGCCACCAGTGACTGGGGTAGCGGGAGTACATACGAGCAGTACTTC. It is translated as CATSDWGSGSTYEQYF.

This chain links TRBV18 with TRBJ2-1; TRBD2 matches at 8 bases. Losses at the gene ends were 6 bases for V and 2 bases for J; bases not matched to a gene: 9. This CDR3 contains 16 residues. In germline, CDR1 is KGHSH, CDR2 LQKENI. CDR3 region: CASSGAGGGPYNEQFF. The CDR3 DNA sequence: TGTGCCAGCTCCGGCGCCGGGGGGGGCCCCTACAATGAGCAGTTCTTC.

This clone has only one observation. The chain joins TRBV13 to TRBJ1-6; D remains ambiguous. V shed 3 bases and J shed 10 bases, with 16 bases lying between them. The CDR3 contains 15 residues. Germline V CDR1 and CDR2: PRHDT, FYEKMQ (reference sequence). Here the CDR3 reads CASSFKHAGGSPLHF. In DNA form, the CDR3 reads TGTGCCAGCAGCTTCAAGCACGCTGGAGGATCACCCCTCCACTTT.